The following is a TCR beta chain sequence with its context. Antigen unknown. This sample is drawn from a study of T cell responses to AZD1222 COVID-19 vaccine. Libraries were prepared by immunoSEQ multiplex PCR; TCRdb keeps only in-frame clonotypes and omits some of them. The table includes some 170,000 clones, approximately 94% detected once. Study-level results: Clonal diversity was possibly underestimated; the donors were predominantly white British and more often female.

V trimming: 1 base; J trimming: 1 base; junction bases outside the gene matches: 1. This CDR3 comprises 15 residues. Germline V gene lookup returns CDR1 SQVTM and CDR2 ANQGSEA. The rearrangement joins TRBV29-1 to TRBJ2-1; 10 nucleotides match TRBD1. The sequence derives from an adult in good health. The starting material was peripheral blood, obtained on day 0 of AZD1222 vaccination. The CDR3 spells CSVEGTGGSYNEQFF. The CDR3 region has the DNA TGCAGCGTTGAAGGGACAGGGGGTTCCTACAATGAGCAGTTCTTC.